Below are 23 T cell receptor beta chains sequenced from a single sample in a study of monozygotic twins with inflammatory bowel disease. For each CDR3 protein, TCRdb gives one entry from its re-call of the 5' RACE reads, without DNA. Found here are about 110,000 distinct CDR3 sequences; the top ten clones hold around 12%. Sequencing used blood. These receptors were obtained from a human donor with ulcerative colitis or Crohn's disease, or a healthy co-twin of an affected twin (not recorded which).

The chain combines TRBV27 with TRBJ2-6; no DNA is available, so the TRBD2 call from TCRdb remains unchecked. CDR1 and CDR2 from the germline V gene are MNHEY and SMNVEV (reference sequence). CDR3 length: 18 residues. The CDR3 sequence: CASSLSAGGFSGANVLTF. The whole variable domain, remainder taken from reference TRBV27 and TRBJ2-6, is EAQVTQNPRYLITVTGKKLTVTCSQNMNHEYMSWYRQDPGLGLRQIYYSMNVEVTDKGDVPEGYKVSRKEKRNFPLILESPSPNQTSLYFCASSLSAGGFSGANVLTFGAGSRLTVL.

The genes are TRBV20-1 and TRBJ1-5; the D call of TRBD1 rests on TCRdb alone, since no DNA is present to check it. This CDR3 has 11 amino acids. Germline V gene lookup returns CDR1 DFQATT and CDR2 SNEGSKA (reference sequence). The chain's CDR3 is CSVQGSQPQHF.

The genes are TRBV29-1 and TRBJ1-2. The CDR3 covers 11 residues. Per the germline V gene, CDR1 is SQVTM and CDR2 is ANQGSEA. The CDR3 region is CSVGGSYGYTF. Using reference TRBV29-1 and TRBJ1-2 for the parts outside the CDR3, the full variable domain is SAVISQKPSRDICQRGTSLTIQCQVDSQVTMMFWYRQQPGQSLTLIATANQGSEATYESGFVIDKFPISRPNLTFSTLTVSNMSPEDSSIYLCSVGGSYGYTFGSGTRLTVV.

The gene calls are TRBV4-1 and TRBJ1-6. This CDR3 is 13 amino acids long. Germline-derived CDR1 and CDR2 are MGHRA and YSYEKL. The CDR3 sequence is CASSQERNSPLHF.

The gene calls are TRBV24-1 and TRBJ2-7; TCRdb designates TRBD1, a call that cannot be tested without DNA. The CDR3 covers 15 residues. Germline assignment: CDR1 KGHDR and CDR2 SFDVKD. The CDR3 sequence is CATSSTTGSKYEQYF.

The rearrangement uses TRBV5-5 and TRBJ2-7; TCRdb names TRBD2, which stays unverified in the absence of DNA. Germline V CDR1 and CDR2: SGHKS, YYEKEE (reference sequence). CDR3 length: 18 amino acids. This CDR3 reads CASSLEALSGKGSYEQYF.

The chain is built from TRBV7-6 and TRBJ2-3. Looked up from germline, CDR1 is SGHVS and CDR2 is FNYEAQ. The CDR3 is made up of 17 amino acids. CDR3 protein: CASSSFLSVLGTDTQYF.

This chain links TRBV5-1 with TRBJ2-7; no DNA is available, so the TRBD1 call from TCRdb remains unchecked. The CDR3 totals 14 residues. Germline V gene sequence: CDR1 SGHRS, CDR2 YFSETQ. The CDR3 protein is CASISGQALGEQYF.

The rearrangement joins TRBV5-1 to TRBJ2-4. Germline lookup yields CDR1 SGHRS and CDR2 YFSETQ. The length of the CDR3 is 16 residues. The CDR3 loop reads CASREATLLAKNIQYF.

The CDR3 sequence is CASSLGLGQNEKLFF. The chain employs TRBV7-7 and TRBJ1-4; the TCRdb D gene call, TRBD1, has no DNA to confirm it. CDR1 is SSHAT, CDR2 FNYEAQ, per germline (reference sequence). There are 15 residues in the CDR3.

The chain's CDR3 is CASSFGREGTEAFF. The chain combines TRBV7-2 with TRBJ1-1. The CDR3 length is 14 residues. Per the germline V gene, CDR1 is SGHTA and CDR2 is FQGNSA. The complete variable domain, with remaining parts taken from reference TRBV7-2 and TRBJ1-1, reads GAGVSQSPSNKVTEKGKDVELRCDPISGHTALYWYRQSLGQGLEFLIYFQGNSAPDKSGLPSDRFSAERTGGSVSTLTIQRTQQEDSAVYLCASSFGREGTEAFFGQGTRLTVV.

The chain is built from TRBV5-1 and TRBJ1-1; TCRdb names TRBD1, which stays unverified in the absence of DNA. Per germline, CDR1 SGHRS and CDR2 YFSETQ. The CDR3 runs to 16 residues. CDR3 in amino acids: CASSGTGDIRSSEAFF.

The chain has TRBV15 and TRBJ1-6; TCRdb names TRBD1, which stays unverified in the absence of DNA. The CDR3 totals 14 residues. From germline, CDR1 is LNHNV and CDR2 YYDKDF (reference sequence). The CDR3 loop is CATSHDRVNSPLHF. The whole variable domain, filled in from reference TRBV15 and TRBJ1-6, reads DAMVIQNPRYQVTQFGKPVTLSCSQTLNHNVMYWYQQKSSQAPKLLFHYYDKDFNNEADTPDNFQSRRPNTSFCFLDIRSPGLGDTAMYLCATSHDRVNSPLHFGNGTRLTVT.

This CDR3 reads CATSDPGSYEAFF. This chain joins TRBV24-1 and TRBJ1-1; absent DNA, TCRdb's TRBD1 call cannot be checked. CDR3 size: 13 residues. CDR1 and CDR2 (germline): KGHDR, SFDVKD.

This rearrangement joins TRBV7-2 to TRBJ1-1. The CDR3 is made up of 13 amino acids. CDR1 is SGHTA, CDR2 FQGNSA, per germline. CDR3 sequence: CASSSLMDTEAFF.

The rearrangement links TRBV10-3 to TRBJ2-7; TCRdb names TRBD2, which stays unverified in the absence of DNA. CDR1 and CDR2 from the germline V gene are ENHRY and SYGVKD. The CDR3 is 14 amino acids. CDR3 in amino acids: CAISGPGGDIEQYF.

V is TRBV5-1 and J is TRBJ2-7; TCRdb indicates TRBD1, and absent DNA this call remains unverified. The CDR3 consists of 16 residues. Germline V lookup: CDR1 SGHRS, CDR2 YFSETQ. The CDR3 loop reads CASSLRRGGVSYEQYF.

This chain links TRBV11-2 with TRBJ2-1; the D gene TCRdb calls, TRBD2, cannot be checked with no DNA. This CDR3 region has 12 residues. Germline values: CDR1 SGHAT, CDR2 FQNNGV. The CDR3 is CASRTRTNEQFF.

The chain couples TRBV27 to TRBJ2-2; TCRdb picks TRBD1, but there is no DNA to check that call. The CDR3 consists of 18 residues. The germline CDR1 and CDR2 sequences are MNHEY and SMNVEV (reference sequence). CDR3 residues: CASSLLWEYRGDTGELFF.

The V call is TRBV28, the J call TRBJ2-3; TCRdb's D gene call, TRBD2, goes unchecked for lack of DNA. CDR1 is MDHEN and CDR2 is SYDVKM in the germline V gene. The CDR3 is made up of 16 amino acids. The chain's CDR3 is CASSLGAAGLGWTQYF.

This chain joins TRBV10-3 and TRBJ2-5; TCRdb's assignment of TRBD2 cannot be checked, as there is no DNA. Germline lookup yields CDR1 ENHRY and CDR2 SYGVKD. There are 16 residues in the CDR3. The CDR3 reads CAISESQLAAQETQYF.

The chain has TRBV4-1 and TRBJ2-3; lacking DNA, the TRBD1 call made by TCRdb goes unchecked. CDR1 and CDR2 from the germline V gene are MGHRA and YSYEKL. The CDR3 totals 15 residues. CDR3 sequence reads: CASSQFGQGTDTQYF.

This chain links TRBV5-1 with TRBJ2-1; the TCRdb D gene call, TRBD2, has no DNA to confirm it. CDR1 is SGHRS and CDR2 is YFSETQ in the germline V gene. This CDR3 has 15 amino acids. CDR3 sequence: CASSVRAGGPDEQFF.